These T cell receptor beta chains were read from a single sample in a study of blood T cells in healthy people across ages. TCRdb called the 5' RACE reads again in MiXCR, with one record for every CDR3 protein. Among roughly 680,000 distinct CDR3 sequences listed, around 52% were seen once. Sequencing used blood. The receptors stem from a woman of 80 years or more in good health. Each CDR3 is given with its conserved first and last residue. Fields, in order: D gene, V gene, clone size, J gene, CDR3 DNA, CDR3 protein. The D gene is left open where the match is weak. The size entry is marked missing in some rows and otherwise reads once, few, many or a size class.

NA,TRBV28,NA,TRBJ1-2,TGTGTCAGCCGGCTGATGGGGGGGCATGGCTACACCTTC,CVSRLMGGHGYTF
NA,TRBV19,few,TRBJ2-6,TGTGCCAGTAGTAGGGGTCCCCCAATCTCTGGGGCCAACGTCCTGACTTTC,CASSRGPPISGANVLTF
NA,TRBV10-3,many,TRBJ1-5,TGTGCCACCACTCCAATCGAGAGCCAGCCCCAGCATTTT,CATTPIESQPQHF
NA,TRBV29-1,NA,TRBJ1-2,TGCAGCGCCTCATGGGGGAACTATGGCTACACCTTC,CSASWGNYGYTF
TRBD2,TRBV20-1,many,TRBJ2-3,TGCAGTGCTAGATCAACCCCTAGCGGGGACACAGATACGCAGTATTTT,CSARSTPSGDTDTQYF
TRBD2,TRBV7-2,many,TRBJ2-1,TGTGCCAGCAGCCAAAGCGGGAGTCGACTGGGGAATGAGCAGTTCTTC,CASSQSGSRLGNEQFF
NA,TRBV6-6,few,TRBJ1-2,TGTGCCGGCAGTTACTCGAGACAGAACTATGGCTACACCTTC,CAGSYSRQNYGYTF
NA,TRBV28,few,TRBJ1-5,TGTGCCAGCAGTGTAGGGGGGTATCAGCCCCAGCATTTT,CASSVGGYQPQHF
NA,TRBV7-3,NA,TRBJ2-5,TGTGCCGGCAGCTTGAGGACTACGGGGTATGAGCAGTACTTC,CAGSLRTTGYEQYF
NA,TRBV24-1,many,TRBJ2-5,TGTGCCACCAGTGCCAGCGATGAAGAGACCCAGTACTTC,CATSASDEETQYF
NA,TRBV30,NA,TRBJ2-7,TGTGCCTGGAGGAGGGCACAGTTCGAGCAGTACTTC,CAWRRAQFEQYF
NA,TRBV25-1,NA,TRBJ2-6,TGTGCCAGCAGTGATTACAGGGTCCTGGGTGGGGCCAACGTCCTGACTTTC,CASSDYRVLGGANVLTF
NA,TRBV4-2,NA,TRBJ2-1,TGTGCCAGCAGCCAAGCGGGAGTGAGAAACAATGAGCAGTTCTTC,CASSQAGVRNNEQFF
TRBD2,TRBV5-1,many,TRBJ2-1,TGCGCCAGCAGCTTCGACGGGAGGGCGGGTAATGAGCAGTTCTTC,CASSFDGRAGNEQFF
NA,TRBV12-3/TRBV12-4,many,TRBJ2-5,TGTGCCAGCAGTTTTAGGAGCGGCGCTACTCAAGAGACCCAGTACTTC,CASSFRSGATQETQYF
NA,TRBV29-1,few,TRBJ2-6,TGCAGCGTGGCAGTCTCTGGGGCCAACGTCCTGACTTTC,CSVAVSGANVLTF
NA,TRBV10-3,many,TRBJ2-5,TGTGCCATCAGCTACGGGACGTCGAACTTCGGTAAAGGAGAGACCCAGTACTTC,CAISYGTSNFGKGETQYF
NA,TRBV28,NA,TRBJ1-5,TGTGCCAGCAGGGGGGGAGCCGGCAATCAGCCCCAGCATTTT,CASRGGAGNQPQHF
NA,TRBV10-3,NA,TRBJ1-2,TGTGCCATCAGTGAGGATGATGTTAACTATGGCTACACCTTC,CAISEDDVNYGYTF
NA,TRBV3-1,NA,TRBJ2-3,TGTGCCAGCAGCCAAGGGGGCCTGGGTGGAGATACGCAGTATTTT,CASSQGGLGGDTQYF
NA,TRBV19,NA,TRBJ1-1,TGTGCCAGTCCAAACCGCTACGGGACCCCCAACGGGGCTGAAGCTTTCTTT,CASPNRYGTPNGAEAFF
NA,TRBV7-2,NA,TRBJ1-6,TGTGCCAGCAGCTTAGCACTACAGGGAGGTAATTCACCCCTCCACTTT,CASSLALQGGNSPLHF
NA,TRBV7-3,many,TRBJ2-1,TGTGCCAGCAGCTTAAGTGCCTCCTACAATGAGCAGTTCTTC,CASSLSASYNEQFF
NA,TRBV25-1,few,TRBJ1-2,TGTGCCAGCAGTGAAGTCACAGGTGTCTATGGCTACACCTTC,CASSEVTGVYGYTF
NA,TRBV10-3,NA,TRBJ2-1,TGTGCCATCAGTGAGTCCCAAGGATCAGGGTACAATGAGCAGTTCTTC,CAISESQGSGYNEQFF
TRBD1,TRBV28,many,TRBJ1-6,TGTGCCAGCAGCCGGACAGGGTTTAATTCACCCCTCCACTTT,CASSRTGFNSPLHF
NA,TRBV7-9,NA,TRBJ1-1,TGTGCCAGCAGCTTCGTGAAAACTGAAGCTTTCTTT,CASSFVKTEAFF
NA,TRBV9,NA,TRBJ2-1,TGTGCCAGCAGCGTCGGACTGCATTACAATGAGCAGTTCTTC,CASSVGLHYNEQFF
NA,TRBV2,few,TRBJ2-5,TGTGCCAGCAGGCGGGACTCACAAGAGACCCAGTACTTC,CASRRDSQETQYF
TRBD1,TRBV18,NA,TRBJ2-5,TGTGCCAGCTCACCACAACAGGGGACATACAATGAGCAGTACTTC,CASSPQQGTYNEQYF
TRBD2,TRBV29-1,many,TRBJ2-1,TGCAGCGGCTCCGGGACTAGCCAACCGGGGCTTGAGCAGTTCTTC,CSGSGTSQPGLEQFF
NA,TRBV6-6,NA,TRBJ2-5,TGCGCCAGCAGTTACTCGGGGTCCGAGAGTGGTTGGACCCAGTACTTC,CASSYSGSESGWTQYF